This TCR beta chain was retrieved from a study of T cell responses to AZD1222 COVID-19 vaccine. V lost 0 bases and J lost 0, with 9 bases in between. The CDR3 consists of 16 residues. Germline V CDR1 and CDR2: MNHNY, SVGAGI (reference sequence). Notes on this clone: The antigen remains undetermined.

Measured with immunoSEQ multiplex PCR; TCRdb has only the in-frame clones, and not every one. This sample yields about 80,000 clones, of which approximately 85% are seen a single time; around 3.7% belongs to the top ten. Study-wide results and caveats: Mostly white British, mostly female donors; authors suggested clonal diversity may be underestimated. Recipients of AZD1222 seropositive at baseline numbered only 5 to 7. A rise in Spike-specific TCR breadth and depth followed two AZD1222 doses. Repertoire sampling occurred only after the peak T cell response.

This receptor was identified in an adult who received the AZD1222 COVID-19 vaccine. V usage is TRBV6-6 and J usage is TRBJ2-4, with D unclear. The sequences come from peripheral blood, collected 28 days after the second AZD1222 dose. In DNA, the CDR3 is TGTGCCAGCAGTTACTCGACCCTTTTAGCCAAAAACATTCAGTACTTC. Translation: CASSYSTLLAKNIQYF.